The present TCR beta chain was sequenced within a study of beta chain features in type 1 diabetes. Study at large: Sorted cells, about 99 million in number, were examined across all samples. Study-wide results and caveats: All four CD4+ subsets of Type 1 diabetes patients contained TCRB CDR3s that were moderately but significantly shorter.

The sequenced template was cDNA made from the entire isolated RNA. Clones were read by immunoSEQ multiplex PCR, and TCRdb kept only the in-frame ones, dropping some. The sample consists of hundreds of thousands of clones, roughly a sixth of them appearing once. Only a few counts were recorded for this clone. Its specificity is not known. This CDR3 is 13 amino acids long. Germline assignment: CDR1 WSHSY and CDR2 SAAADI. Deletions cut 4 bases from V and 9 bases from J, with 14 bases between. The sequencing input was naive CD4+ T cells from blood. This chain joins TRBV10-2 and TRBJ2-3, with D possibly matching TRBD2 (6 bases). The receptor comes from a man younger than 30 in good health. This CDR3 reads CASSVAQGGTQYF. In nucleotides, the CDR3 is TGCGCCAGCAGTGTTGCTCAGGGAGGCACGCAGTATTTT.